A selection of T cell receptor beta chains follows, all from one sample in a study of blood T cell repertoires in COVID-19. The data were produced by immunoSEQ multiplex PCR, yet TCRdb's version contains in-frame clones alone and is incomplete. The data show approximately 200,000 clones, with roughly 88% seen just once and 2.5% to 3.5% held by the top ten. Sequenced input: peripheral blood. Source of these receptors: a man between 60 and 75 years old with acute or convalescent COVID-19. Both conserved end residues are part of each CDR3. D genes are given only for firm matches. The listing skips clone size in some rows; elsewhere it reads once, few, many or a size class.

D gene: -; J gene: TRBJ1-2; V gene: TRBV9; clone size: -; CDR3 DNA: TGTGCCAGCAATGGCCCCTATGGCTACACCTTC; CDR3 protein: CASNGPYGYTF
D gene: -; J gene: TRBJ1-5; V gene: TRBV28; clone size: -; CDR3 DNA: TGTGCCAGCAGTTCGGGGCGGGAAGACAAACATTGGGCCCAGCATTTT; CDR3 protein: CASSSGREDKHWAQHF
D gene: -; J gene: TRBJ2-7; V gene: TRBV5-1; clone size: -; CDR3 DNA: TGCGCCAGCAGCTTGGGACTACTCTCCTACGAGCAGTACTTC; CDR3 protein: CASSLGLLSYEQYF
D gene: -; J gene: TRBJ2-1; V gene: TRBV29-1; clone size: few; CDR3 DNA: TGCAGCGTCGACAGCCACAATGAGCAGTTCTTC; CDR3 protein: CSVDSHNEQFF
D gene: -; J gene: TRBJ1-6; V gene: TRBV28; clone size: -; CDR3 DNA: TGTGCCAGCAGCCCGTTGGGGCGGGGAGGATCCTATAATTCACCCCTCCACTTT; CDR3 protein: CASSPLGRGGSYNSPLHF
D gene: TRBD2; J gene: TRBJ2-7; V gene: TRBV19; clone size: -; CDR3 DNA: TGTGCCAGTAATTCAATAGCGGGAGGACAGCTCGAGCAGTACTTC; CDR3 protein: CASNSIAGGQLEQYF
D gene: -; J gene: TRBJ2-1; V gene: TRBV9; clone size: -; CDR3 DNA: TGTGCCAGCGGGGCTGGGACTTCCTACAATGAGCAGTTCTTC; CDR3 protein: CASGAGTSYNEQFF
D gene: -; J gene: TRBJ2-1; V gene: TRBV7-2; clone size: -; CDR3 DNA: TGTGCCAGCAGCTTAGTTAGGAGCCTGCGAAATGAGCAGTTCTTC; CDR3 protein: CASSLVRSLRNEQFF
D gene: -; J gene: TRBJ1-1; V gene: TRBV7-9; clone size: -; CDR3 DNA: TGTGCCAGCAGCTTGTGGGGGGGCACTGAAGCTTTCTTT; CDR3 protein: CASSLWGGTEAFF
D gene: -; J gene: TRBJ1-5; V gene: TRBV18; clone size: few; CDR3 DNA: TGTGCCAGCTCAAAAGGGGAGGGTCAGCCCCAGCATTTT; CDR3 protein: CASSKGEGQPQHF
D gene: TRBD2; J gene: TRBJ2-1; V gene: TRBV19; clone size: -; CDR3 DNA: TGTGCCAGTAGTACCGGACTAGCGGGGGCCCCGACACCGTTCTTC; CDR3 protein: CASSTGLAGAPTPFF